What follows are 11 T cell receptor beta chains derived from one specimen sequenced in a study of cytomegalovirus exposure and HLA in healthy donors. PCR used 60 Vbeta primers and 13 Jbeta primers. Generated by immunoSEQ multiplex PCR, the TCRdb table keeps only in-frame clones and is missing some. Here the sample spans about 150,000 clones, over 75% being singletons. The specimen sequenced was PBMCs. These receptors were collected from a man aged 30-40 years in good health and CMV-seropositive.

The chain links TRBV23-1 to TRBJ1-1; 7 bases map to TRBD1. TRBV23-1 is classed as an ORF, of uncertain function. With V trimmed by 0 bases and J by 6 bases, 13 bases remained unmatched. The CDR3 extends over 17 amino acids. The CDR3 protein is CASSQSWGDRASPEAFF. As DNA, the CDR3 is TGCGCCAGCAGTCAATCGTGGGGAGACAGGGCGAGCCCTGAAGCTTTCTTT.

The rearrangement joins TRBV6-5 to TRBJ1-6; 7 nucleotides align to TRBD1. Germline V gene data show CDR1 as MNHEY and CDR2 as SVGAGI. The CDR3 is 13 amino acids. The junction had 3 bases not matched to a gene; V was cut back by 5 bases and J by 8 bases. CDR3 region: CASSEQGHSPLHF. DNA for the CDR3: TGTGCCAGCAGTGAACAGGGGCATTCACCCCTCCACTTT.

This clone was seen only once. The CDR3: CASSSEPRNTEAFF. CDR3 DNA sequence: TGTGCCAGCAGCTCGGAGCCACGGAACACTGAAGCTTTCTTT. The chain couples TRBV5-5 to TRBJ1-1; D gene uncertain. From germline, CDR1 is SGHKS and CDR2 YYEKEE (reference sequence). The CDR3 contains 14 residues. V gave up 3 bases and J gave up 1 base, with 10 bases separating them.

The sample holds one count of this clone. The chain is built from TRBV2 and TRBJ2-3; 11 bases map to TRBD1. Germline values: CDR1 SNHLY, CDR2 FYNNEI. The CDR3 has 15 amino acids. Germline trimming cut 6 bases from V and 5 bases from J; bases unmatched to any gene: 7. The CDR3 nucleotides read TGTGCCAGCAGGGGACAGGGGGTACTCAGAGATACGCAGTATTTT. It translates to CASRGQGVLRDTQYF. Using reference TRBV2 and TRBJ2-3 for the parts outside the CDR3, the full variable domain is EPEVTQTPSHQVTQMGQEVILRCVPISNHLYFYWYRQILGQKVEFLVSFYNNEISEKSEIFDDQFSVERPDGSNFTLKIRSTKLEDSAMYFCASRGQGVLRDTQYFGPGTRLTVL.

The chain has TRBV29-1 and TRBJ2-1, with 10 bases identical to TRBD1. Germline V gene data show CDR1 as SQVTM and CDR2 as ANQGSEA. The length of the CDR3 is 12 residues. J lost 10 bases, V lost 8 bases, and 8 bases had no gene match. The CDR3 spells CSIRQGAYEQFF. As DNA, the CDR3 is TGCAGCATCAGACAGGGGGCGTACGAGCAGTTCTTC.

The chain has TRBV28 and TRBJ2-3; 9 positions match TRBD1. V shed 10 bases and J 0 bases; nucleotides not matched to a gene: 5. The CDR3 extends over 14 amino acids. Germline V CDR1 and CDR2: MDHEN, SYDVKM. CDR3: CATRGTGSTDTQYF. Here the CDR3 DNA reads TGTGCCACCAGAGGGACAGGGAGCACAGATACGCAGTATTTT.

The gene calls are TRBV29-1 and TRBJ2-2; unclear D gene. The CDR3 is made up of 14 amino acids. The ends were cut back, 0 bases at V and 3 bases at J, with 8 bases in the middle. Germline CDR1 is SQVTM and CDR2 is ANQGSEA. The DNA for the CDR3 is TGCAGCGTTGAAGATGAACGGGACACCGGGGAGCTGTTTTTT. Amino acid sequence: CSVEDERDTGELFF.

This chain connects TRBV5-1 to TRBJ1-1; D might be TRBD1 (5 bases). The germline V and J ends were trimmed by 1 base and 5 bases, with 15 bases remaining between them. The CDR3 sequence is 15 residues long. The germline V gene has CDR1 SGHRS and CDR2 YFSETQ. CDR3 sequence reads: CASSLFQGLGTEAFF. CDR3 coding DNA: TGCGCCAGCAGCTTGTTCCAGGGTTTGGGGACTGAAGCTTTCTTT.

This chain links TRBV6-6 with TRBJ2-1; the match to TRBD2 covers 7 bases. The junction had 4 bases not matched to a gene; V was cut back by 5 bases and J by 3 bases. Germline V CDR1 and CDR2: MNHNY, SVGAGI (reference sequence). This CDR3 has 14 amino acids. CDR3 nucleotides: TGTGCCAGCAGTGGACCTAGCGGCTACAATGAGCAGTTCTTC. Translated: CASSGPSGYNEQFF.

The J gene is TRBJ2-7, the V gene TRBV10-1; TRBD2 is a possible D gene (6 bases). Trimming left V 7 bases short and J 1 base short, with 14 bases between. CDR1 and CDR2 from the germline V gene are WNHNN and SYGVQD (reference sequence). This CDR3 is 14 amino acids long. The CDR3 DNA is TGCGCCAGCATGGGGAGGTCGAGGTCCTACGAGCAGTACTTC. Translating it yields CASMGRSRSYEQYF.

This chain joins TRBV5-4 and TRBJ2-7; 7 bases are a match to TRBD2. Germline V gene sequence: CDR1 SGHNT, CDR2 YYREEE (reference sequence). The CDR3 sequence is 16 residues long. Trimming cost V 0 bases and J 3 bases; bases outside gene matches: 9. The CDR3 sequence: CASSLDKRGLYYEQYF. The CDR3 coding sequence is TGTGCCAGCAGCTTGGATAAGCGGGGCCTATACTACGAGCAGTACTTC.